This T cell receptor (beta chain) appears in the sequencing data of a study of PD-1 blockade in classical Hodgkin lymphoma. This clone was seen once. Time point indicated: newly diagnosed, previously untreated cHL patient sample. Assay: immunoSEQ multiplex PCR; the TCRdb copy retains only in-frame clones and omits some. The sample consists of some 27,000 clones, roughly 92% of them appearing once. The germline CDR1 and CDR2 sequences are DFQATT and SNEGSKA (reference sequence). CDR3 length: 11 amino acids. The V end was cut by 2 bases, the J end by 11 bases, with 12 bases between. The sequenced sample was peripheral blood mononuclear cells (PBMCs). V gene TRBV20-1 combines with J gene TRBJ2-5; a weak D match, TRBD2 (5 bases). The clonotype was recovered from a human donor with classical Hodgkin lymphoma. The CDR3 DNA follows: TGCAGTGCTAGATCGGGATTCGGGCAGTACTTC. Translation gives CSARSGFGQYF.